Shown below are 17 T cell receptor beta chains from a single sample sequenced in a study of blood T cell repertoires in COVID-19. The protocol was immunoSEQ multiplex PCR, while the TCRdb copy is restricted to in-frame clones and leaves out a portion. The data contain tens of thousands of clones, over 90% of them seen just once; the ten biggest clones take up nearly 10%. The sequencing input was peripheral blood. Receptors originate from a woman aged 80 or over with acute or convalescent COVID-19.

Here the CDR3 reads CASSLYGGGPLAKNIQYF. The DNA for the CDR3 is TGTGCCAGCAGTTTGTATGGCGGAGGCCCTCTAGCCAAAAACATTCAGTACTTC. The chain joins TRBV27 to TRBJ2-4; perhaps TRBD2 as D (5 bases). CDR3 length equals 18 residues. The V and J ends lost 3 bases and 0 bases respectively, with 18 bases between them. CDR1 is MNHEY and CDR2 is SMNVEV in the germline V gene (reference sequence).

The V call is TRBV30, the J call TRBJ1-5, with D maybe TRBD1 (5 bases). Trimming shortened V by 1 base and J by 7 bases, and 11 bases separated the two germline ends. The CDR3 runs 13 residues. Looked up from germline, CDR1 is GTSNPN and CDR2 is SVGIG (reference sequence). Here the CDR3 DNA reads TGTGCCTGGAGTGCAGGGTCCGGGCAGCCCCAGCATTTT. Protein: CAWSAGSGQPQHF.

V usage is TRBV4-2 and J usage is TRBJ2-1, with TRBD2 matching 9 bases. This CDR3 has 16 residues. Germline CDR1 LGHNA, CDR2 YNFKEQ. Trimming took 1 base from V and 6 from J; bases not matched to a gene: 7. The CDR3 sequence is CASSQGLSSGINEQFF. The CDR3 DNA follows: TGTGCCAGCAGCCAAGGCTTGTCTAGCGGGATCAATGAGCAGTTCTTC.

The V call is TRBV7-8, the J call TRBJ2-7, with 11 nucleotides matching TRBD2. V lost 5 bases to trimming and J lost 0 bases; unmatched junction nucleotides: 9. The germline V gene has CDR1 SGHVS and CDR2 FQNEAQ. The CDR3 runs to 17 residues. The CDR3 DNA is TGTGCCAGCAGCCCAAAACTAGCGGGGGTGAGCTCCTACGAGCAGTACTTC. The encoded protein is CASSPKLAGVSSYEQYF.

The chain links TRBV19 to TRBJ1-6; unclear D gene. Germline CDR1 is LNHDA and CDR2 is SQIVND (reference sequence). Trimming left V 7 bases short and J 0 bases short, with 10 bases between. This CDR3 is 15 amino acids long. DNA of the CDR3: TGTGCCAGTATGAGGAGAAGCTCCTATAATTCACCCCTCCACTTT. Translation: CASMRRSSYNSPLHF.

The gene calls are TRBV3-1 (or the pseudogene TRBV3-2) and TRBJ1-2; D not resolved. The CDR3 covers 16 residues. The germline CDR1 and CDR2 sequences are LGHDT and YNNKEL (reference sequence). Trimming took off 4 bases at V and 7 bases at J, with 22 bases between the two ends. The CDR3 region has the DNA TGTGCCAGCAGCCCACCCATCCAAGACGGTCCGGGTGGCTACACCTTC. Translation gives CASSPPIQDGPGGYTF.

This CDR3 reads CASSQSSGGTLRHQPQHF. In DNA form, the CDR3 reads TGCGCCAGCAGCCAGTCCTCAGGCGGGACCCTCCGCCATCAGCCCCAGCATTTT. The gene calls are TRBV4-3 and TRBJ1-5; D might be TRBD1 (5 bases). Trimming cost V 3 bases and J 5 bases, with 23 bases left between them. The CDR3 covers 18 residues. Germline loops: CDR1 LGHNA, CDR2 YSLEER.

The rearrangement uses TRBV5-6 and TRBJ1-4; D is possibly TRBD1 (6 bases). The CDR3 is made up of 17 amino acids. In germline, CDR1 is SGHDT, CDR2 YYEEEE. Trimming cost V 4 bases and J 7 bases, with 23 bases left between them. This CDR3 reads CASSRTKNRERIEKLFF. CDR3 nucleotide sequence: TGTGCCAGCAGCCGAACCAAGAACAGGGAAAGGATTGAAAAACTGTTTTTT.

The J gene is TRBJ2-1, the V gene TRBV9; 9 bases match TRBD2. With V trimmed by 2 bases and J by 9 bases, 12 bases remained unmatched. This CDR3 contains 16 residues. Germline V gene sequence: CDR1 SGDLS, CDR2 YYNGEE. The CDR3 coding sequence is TGTGCCAGCAGCGTCGCTAGCGGGGTGGGGCCAGGTGAGCAGTTCTTC. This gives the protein CASSVASGVGPGEQFF.

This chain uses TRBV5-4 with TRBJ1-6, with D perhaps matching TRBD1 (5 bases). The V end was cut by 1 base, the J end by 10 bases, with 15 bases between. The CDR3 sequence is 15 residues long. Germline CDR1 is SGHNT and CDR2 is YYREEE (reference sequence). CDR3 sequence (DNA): TGTGCCAGCAGCTTGCCGGGCAGGGCAGGGTCACCCCTCCACTTT. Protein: CASSLPGRAGSPLHF.

CDR3 sequence: CASSSQGANLLSGNTIYF. CDR3 coding DNA: TGTGCCAGCAGCTCTCAGGGGGCGAATCTTCTATCTGGAAACACCATATATTTT. The genes are TRBV7-6 and TRBJ1-3, with TRBD1 identical over 8 bases. V lost 4 bases, J lost 1 base, and 12 bases stayed unmatched. The CDR3 covers 18 residues. In germline, CDR1 is SGHVS, CDR2 FNYEAQ.

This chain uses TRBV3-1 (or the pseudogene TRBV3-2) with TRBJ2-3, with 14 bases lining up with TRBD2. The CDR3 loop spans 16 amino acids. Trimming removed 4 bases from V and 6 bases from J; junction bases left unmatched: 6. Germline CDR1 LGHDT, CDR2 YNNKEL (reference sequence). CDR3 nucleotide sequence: TGTGCCAGCAGCCCCCGGACTAGCGGGAGGTGGGATACGCAGTATTTT. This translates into CASSPRTSGRWDTQYF.

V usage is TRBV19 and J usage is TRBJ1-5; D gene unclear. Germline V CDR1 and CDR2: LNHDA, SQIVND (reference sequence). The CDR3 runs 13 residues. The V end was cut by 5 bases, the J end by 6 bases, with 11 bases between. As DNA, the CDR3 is TGTGCCAGTAGTCCGGGGTTTCTTCAGCCCCAGCATTTT. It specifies CASSPGFLQPQHF.

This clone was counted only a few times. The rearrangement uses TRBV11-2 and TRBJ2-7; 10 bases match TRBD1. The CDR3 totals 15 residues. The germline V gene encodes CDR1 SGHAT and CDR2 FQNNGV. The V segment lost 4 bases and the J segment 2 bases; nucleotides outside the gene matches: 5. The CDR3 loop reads CASSSDRGPPYEQYF. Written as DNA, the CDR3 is TGTGCCAGCAGCTCCGACAGGGGGCCGCCCTACGAGCAGTACTTC.

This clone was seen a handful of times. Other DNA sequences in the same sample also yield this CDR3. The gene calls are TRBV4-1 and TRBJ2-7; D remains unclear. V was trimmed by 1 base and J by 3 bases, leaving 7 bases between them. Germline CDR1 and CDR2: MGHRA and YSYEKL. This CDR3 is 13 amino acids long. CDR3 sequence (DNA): TGCGCCAGCAGCCAAGGCACAGACTACGAGCAGTACTTC. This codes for CASSQGTDYEQYF.

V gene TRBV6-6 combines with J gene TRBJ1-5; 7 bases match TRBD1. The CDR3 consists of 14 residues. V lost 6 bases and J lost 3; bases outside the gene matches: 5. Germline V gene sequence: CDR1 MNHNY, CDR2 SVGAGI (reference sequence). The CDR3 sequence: CASRPGQNNQPQHF. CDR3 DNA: TGTGCCAGCAGACCGGGACAGAACAATCAGCCCCAGCATTTT.

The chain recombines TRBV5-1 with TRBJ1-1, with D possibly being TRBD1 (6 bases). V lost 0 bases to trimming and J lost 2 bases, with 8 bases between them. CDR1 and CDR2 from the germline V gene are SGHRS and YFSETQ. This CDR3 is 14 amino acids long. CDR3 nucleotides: TGCGCCAGCAGCTTGGAACAGGGAAACACTGAAGCTTTCTTT. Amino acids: CASSLEQGNTEAFF.